The 19 T cell receptor beta chains listed next were all sequenced from one sample in a study of spatial heterogeneity in lung cancer. TCRdb re-analysed the 5' RACE reads in MiXCR, keeping a single row per CDR3 protein. The data contain under 75,000 distinct CDR3 sequences, more than 10% of them singletons. Time point in this sample: sample taken at primary tumor resection. Whole RNA was taken from tumor, nontumor lung or frozen PBMC; it was then sequenced unsorted. The sequences come from PBMCs, collected at surgery. The origin of the receptors is a male donor with early-stage non-small cell lung cancer.

The rearrangement uses TRBV12-3 or TRBV12-4 and TRBJ1-2; TRBD1 agrees at 9 bases. Trimming cost V 5 bases and J 4 bases; bases outside gene matches: 8. The length of the CDR3 is 15 residues. The CDR3 DNA reads TGTGCCAGCAGTCCCCGGATGGGACAGGGCTATGGCTACACCTTC. Protein sequence: CASSPRMGQGYGYTF.

In its sample, this clonotype was seen once. CDR3 region: CSVRGAGEQYTQYF. The CDR3, as DNA: TGCAGCGTCCGGGGGGCGGGAGAACAATATACGCAGTATTTT. The V gene is TRBV29-1, the J gene TRBJ2-3, with D maybe TRBD2 (7 bases). CDR1 and CDR2 from the germline V gene are SQVTM and ANQGSEA. The V and J ends lost 6 bases and 7 bases respectively, with 20 bases between them. The CDR3 is made up of 14 amino acids.

This clonotype occurred many times. This chain joins TRBV29-1 and TRBJ2-5; weak D call: TRBD1 (5 bases). Germline-derived CDR1 and CDR2 are SQVTM and ANQGSEA. The length of the CDR3 is 12 residues. V shed 4 bases and J shed 1 base, with 7 bases lying between them. The DNA for the CDR3 is TGCAGCGTTGCCCAGGGCCAAGAGACCCAGTACTTC. Encoded protein: CSVAQGQETQYF.

This clonotype has only a few counts. In nucleotides, the CDR3 is TGTGCCAGCAGGGTCGAGGGGTTTCTCAACACTGAAGCTTTCTTT. This sequence encodes CASRVEGFLNTEAFF. The chain links TRBV27 to TRBJ1-1; tentatively, D is TRBD1 (5 bases). CDR1 is MNHEY and CDR2 is SMNVEV in the germline V gene (reference sequence). The germline V and J ends were trimmed by 6 bases and 2 bases, with 16 bases remaining between them. The CDR3 sequence is 15 residues long.

The DNA of the CDR3 is TGCGCCAGCAGTGAGACGACAGGATATGGCGAGCAGTACTTC. Translation gives CASSETTGYGEQYF. V gene TRBV10-2 combines with J gene TRBJ2-7; D is perhaps TRBD1 (6 bases). Trimming removed 2 bases from V and 6 bases from J, with 14 bases in between. The CDR3 runs 14 residues. CDR1 and CDR2 from the germline V gene are WSHSY and SAAADI.

This clonotype has only a few counts. The CDR3 reads CASSQRGSNSPLHF. The CDR3 bases are TGTGCCAGCAGCCAACGGGGGTCTAATTCACCCCTCCACTTT. V gene TRBV7-9 combines with J gene TRBJ1-6; weak D call: TRBD1 (5 bases). Per the germline V gene, CDR1 is SEHNR and CDR2 is FQNEAQ (reference sequence). The CDR3 length is 14 residues. The V and J ends lost 5 bases and 6 bases respectively, with 11 bases between them.

This clonotype has more than one count but fewer than ten. V is TRBV4-1 and J is TRBJ2-1, with D tentatively TRBD1 or TRBD2 (6 bases each). V was clipped by 0 bases and J by 6 bases, with 21 bases between them. The V gene's germline CDR1 is MGHRA and CDR2 YSYEKL. This CDR3 is 18 amino acids long. CDR3 DNA: TGCGCCAGCAGCCAAGATGATACGGGGGCAGCGGGCGGCAATGAGCAGTTCTTC. As protein: CASSQDDTGAAGGNEQFF.

This clonotype was counted ten times or more. This chain uses TRBV29-1 with TRBJ1-1; no firm D call. Germline V lookup: CDR1 SQVTM, CDR2 ANQGSEA. This CDR3 contains 14 residues. V lost 6 bases to trimming and J lost 5 bases, with 19 bases between them. CDR3 protein: CSVLIGGLSTEAFF. CDR3 sequence (DNA): TGCAGCGTCCTCATTGGAGGGTTGTCGACTGAAGCTTTCTTT.

This clonotype has ten or more counts. V usage is TRBV6-5 and J usage is TRBJ2-5, with 7 bases lining up with TRBD1. This CDR3 region has 14 residues. After removal of 2 bases from V and 2 bases from J, the junction contained 2 bases not matched to a gene. In germline, CDR1 is MNHEY, CDR2 SVGAGI. The CDR3 protein is CASSYGTEQETQYF. In DNA, the CDR3 is TGTGCCAGCAGTTACGGGACAGAACAAGAGACCCAGTACTTC.

The chain recombines TRBV20-1 with TRBJ1-2; D gene uncertain. Trimming took off 5 bases at V and 5 bases at J, with 15 bases between the two ends. Germline V CDR1 and CDR2: DFQATT, SNEGSKA (reference sequence). This CDR3 is 13 amino acids long. In DNA form, the CDR3 reads TGCAGTGCTGGGCTGAATACAGAATATGGCTACACCTTC. Residues: CSAGLNTEYGYTF.

This clonotype was observed at least ten times. The chain has TRBV4-1 and TRBJ2-1, with 10 bases identical to TRBD2. CDR1 is MGHRA, CDR2 YSYEKL, per germline. The V and J ends lost 0 bases and 7 bases, in that order; junction bases with no gene match: 12. CDR3 length: 18 amino acids. CDR3 coding DNA: TGCGCCAGCAGCCAAGAGGGTGGGGCTAGCGGGAGTCGAAATGAGCAGTTCTTC. Translation: CASSQEGGASGSRNEQFF.

This clonotype was observed at least ten times. The chain carries TRBV25-1 and TRBJ1-5, with D possibly TRBD1 on 5 matching bases. The CDR3 contains 13 residues. V lost 7 bases to trimming and J lost 6 bases, with 13 bases between them. The germline gives CDR1 MGHDK, CDR2 SYGVNS. The CDR3 here is CASKGRLGQPQHF. The CDR3 DNA follows: TGTGCCAGCAAGGGGAGGCTTGGTCAGCCCCAGCATTTT. Variable domain in full (rest from reference TRBV25-1 and TRBJ1-5): EADIYQTPRYLVIGTGKKITLECSQTMGHDKMYWYQQDPGMELHLIHYSYGVNSTEKGDLSSESTVSRIRTEHFPLTLESARPSHTSQYLCASKGRLGQPQHFGDGTRLSIL.

The sample holds many counts of this clonotype. The chain links TRBV4-3 to TRBJ1-6; tentatively, D is TRBD1 (5 bases). V dropped 2 bases and J dropped 0 bases, with 17 bases sitting between them. Germline-derived CDR1 and CDR2 are LGHNA and YSLEER. The CDR3 contains 19 residues. CDR3 protein: CASSQRGSHEASYNSPLHF. CDR3 DNA: TGCGCCAGCAGCCAACGGGGCTCCCACGAAGCCTCCTATAATTCACCCCTCCACTTT.

This chain connects TRBV7-6 to TRBJ2-7, with 7 bases aligning to TRBD1. Trimming at V came to 5 bases and at J to 4 bases, leaving 8 bases not matched to a gene. This CDR3 has 14 amino acids. Germline V gene data show CDR1 as SGHVS and CDR2 as FNYEAQ. CDR3 sequence (DNA): TGTGCCAGCAGCCCTGACAGGGTTCGATACGAGCAGTACTTC. Translating it yields CASSPDRVRYEQYF.

This clonotype showed up just a few times. The chain joins TRBV12-5 to TRBJ1-5, with TRBD1 matching 7 bases. CDR1 is LGHNT and CDR2 is FRNRAP in the germline V gene. There are 13 residues in the CDR3. V trimming: 3 bases; J trimming: 6 bases; junction bases outside the gene matches: 2. As DNA, the CDR3 is TGTGCTAGTGGTTTTCCAGGGGGTCAGCCCCAGCATTTT. Translation: CASGFPGGQPQHF. Complete variable domain (other parts from reference TRBV12-5 and TRBJ1-5): DARVTQTPRHKVTEMGQEVTMRCQPILGHNTVFWYRQTMMQGLELLAYFRNRAPLDDSGMPKDRFSAEMPDATLATLKIQPSEPRDSAVYFCASGFPGGQPQHFGDGTRLSIL.

The table lists this clonotype with many counts. The rearrangement uses TRBV7-9 and TRBJ1-3; D unresolved. Germline V gene sequence: CDR1 SEHNR, CDR2 FQNEAQ (reference sequence). This CDR3 is built from 10 residues. The V gene lost 6 bases and the J gene lost 7 bases, with 4 bases spanning the gap. The CDR3 region is CASRGNTIYF. CDR3 nucleotides: TGTGCCAGCAGGGGCAACACCATATATTTT.

The chain couples TRBV6-5 to TRBJ2-2, with 10 bases matching TRBD2. Germline-derived CDR1 and CDR2 are MNHEY and SVGAGI. This CDR3 comprises 15 residues. J gave up 5 bases and V 4 bases, and 4 bases lay outside the gene matches. CDR3 sequence (DNA): TGTGCCAGCAGTTTAGGACTAGCGGCAACCGGGGAGCTGTTTTTT. Translation: CASSLGLAATGELFF.

This clonotype was observed a few times. V is TRBV11-3 and J is TRBJ1-3, with D unclear. Germline loops: CDR1 SGHNT, CDR2 YENEEA. V gave up 1 base and J gave up 0 bases, with 13 bases separating them. CDR3 length equals 17 residues. CDR3: CASSLVSSSISGNTIYF. The CDR3 region has the DNA TGTGCCAGCAGCTTAGTGTCATCGAGCATCTCTGGAAACACCATATATTTT.

In this sample, this clonotype turned up many times. V gene TRBV10-3 combines with J gene TRBJ1-2, with D uncertain. There are 15 residues in the CDR3. In germline, CDR1 is ENHRY, CDR2 SYGVKD. V shed 4 bases and J shed 0 bases, with 12 bases lying between them. DNA of the CDR3: TGTGCCATCAGTGCTGGTCCAGGAACTAACTATGGCTACACCTTC. It yields the protein CAISAGPGTNYGYTF.